This TCR beta chain derives from a study of control samples from healthy donors and cancer patients. Sequencing was performed with immunoSEQ multiplex PCR; in TCRdb, only in-frame clones are kept and a portion is missing. The repertoire has some 80,000 clones, roughly 90% of them found once; the top ten carry roughly 2%. Germline V lookup: CDR1 SGHNT, CDR2 YYREEE (reference sequence). The CDR3 is 16 amino acids. V lost 4 bases and J lost 6; bases outside the gene matches: 9. This sequence joins TRBV5-4 and TRBJ2-1; 11 bases fit TRBD2. The receptor's source is an older woman with head and neck cancer. Sequencing used PBMCs. CDR3 nucleotides: TGTGCCAGCAGCCAACCCCTAGCGGGAGGAATCAATGAGCAGTTCTTC. It codes for CASSQPLAGGINEQFF. The full variable domain, with the rest looked up from reference TRBV5-4 and TRBJ2-1, is ETGVTQSPTHLIKTRGQQVTLRCSSQSGHNTVSWYQQALGQGPQFIFQYYREEENGRGNFPPRFSGLQFPNYSSELNVNALELDDSALYLCASSQPLAGGINEQFFGPGTRLTVL.